The rows below give T cell receptor beta chains drawn from one sample of a study of cytomegalovirus exposure and HLA in healthy donors. TCRdb's table, derived via immunoSEQ multiplex PCR, lists solely in-frame clones and lacks some. This sample's clone table lists 200,000 to 250,000 clones. Input material: PBMCs. The receptors were sampled from a girl under 10 years old in good health and CMV-seropositive. Each CDR3 is given without its conserved first and last residue. Each record gives: V gene, CDR3 protein.

TRBV11-2 ASSLGTSGKLEGTDTQY
TRBV29-1 SVGRTDTSTDTQY
TRBV6-5 ASSYVGGREQF
TRBV19 ASSMGTGGYT
TRBV2 ASVLAGSTDTQY
TRBV7-2 ASSLATGAYEQY
TRBV2 ASFLNRDWTNTDTQY
TRBV10-3 AISEGQEGGRTQY
TRBV10-2 ASRGDSVEAF
TRBV6-5 ATQGARGRRETQY
TRBV7-9 ASSLGAGGEAKNIQY